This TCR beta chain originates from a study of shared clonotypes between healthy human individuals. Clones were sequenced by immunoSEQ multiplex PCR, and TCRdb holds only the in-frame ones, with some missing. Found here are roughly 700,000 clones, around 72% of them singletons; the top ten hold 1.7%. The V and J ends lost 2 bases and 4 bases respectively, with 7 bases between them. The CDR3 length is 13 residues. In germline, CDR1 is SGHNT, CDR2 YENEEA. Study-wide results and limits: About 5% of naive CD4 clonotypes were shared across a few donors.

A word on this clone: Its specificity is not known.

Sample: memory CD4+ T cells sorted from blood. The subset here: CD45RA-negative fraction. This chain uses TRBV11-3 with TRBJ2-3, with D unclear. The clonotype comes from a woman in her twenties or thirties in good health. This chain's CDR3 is CASSLMGADTQYF. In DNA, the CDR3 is TGTGCCAGCAGCTTAATGGGCGCAGATACGCAGTATTTT.